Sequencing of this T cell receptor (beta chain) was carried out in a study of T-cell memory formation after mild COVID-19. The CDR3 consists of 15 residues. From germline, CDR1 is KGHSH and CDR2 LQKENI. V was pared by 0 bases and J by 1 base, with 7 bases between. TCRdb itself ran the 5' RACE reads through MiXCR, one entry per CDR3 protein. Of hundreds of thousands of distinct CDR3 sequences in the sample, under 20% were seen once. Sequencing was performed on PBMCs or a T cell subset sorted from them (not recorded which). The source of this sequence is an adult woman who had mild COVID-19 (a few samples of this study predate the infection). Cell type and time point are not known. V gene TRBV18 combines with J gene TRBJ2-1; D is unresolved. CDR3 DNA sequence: TGTGCCAGCTCACCACCTATGTCTTCCTACAATGAGCAGTTCTTC. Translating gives CASSPPMSSYNEQFF.